The sequence of this TCR beta chain was determined in a study of OX40 agonist ivuxolimab in advanced cancers. Germline V gives CDR1 SGHRS, CDR2 YFSETQ. The CDR3 sequence is 15 residues long. J lost 4 bases, V lost 4 bases, and 9 bases had no gene match. The table came from immunoSEQ multiplex PCR; TCRdb's copy has only in-frame clones and leaves some out. The sample includes 70,000 to 75,000 clones, 65% to 90% of them seen just once. This clone has a single count. The chain combines TRBV5-1 with TRBJ1-2, with 8 bases that match TRBD1. This sequence originates from an adult with an advanced solid tumor such as melanoma, head and neck, liver or kidney cancer. The specimen comprised CD4+ or CD8+ T cells sorted from blood, sampled in a trial of the OX40 agonist ivuxolimab. The CDR3, as DNA: TGCGCCAGCAGCATCGGGACAGGAAGGACCTATGGCTACACCTTC. Its translation is CASSIGTGRTYGYTF.